The subject of this entry is one T cell receptor beta chain. This entry is derived from a study of T cells in Graves' hyperthyroidism and ophthalmopathy. Stability of Graves' hyperthyroidism was defined as absent ophthalmopathy progression within 18 months. Newly diagnosed patients aged 18 to 65 had hyperthyroidism of under 2 months' duration. Lactation, pregnancy, other autoimmune disease or uncontrolled infection excluded patients. Each diagnosis was grounded in clinical symptoms, serum thyroxine and TRAb, thyroid ultrasound, and orbital computed tomography. V dropped 10 bases and J dropped 6 bases, with 12 bases sitting between them. Germline CDR1 reads SNHLY; CDR2 reads FYNNEI. This CDR3 has 12 residues. Amplification targeted TCR beta CDR3 regions from RNA transcripts. TCR CDR3 underwent first-round RT-PCR with the HTBI primer set. In TCRdb, the multiplex PCR reads were re-called with MiXCR into one record per CDR3 protein. Of 750,000 to 900,000 distinct CDR3 sequences listed, around 38% are singletons.

The chain joins TRBV2 to TRBJ2-2; maybe TRBD2 (5 bases). The sequence was collected from a young man with Graves' hyperthyroidism. Sequencing was done on a sample of blood. CDR3 protein: CAIRTQSGELFF. The CDR3, as DNA: TGTGCCATCCGGACTCAATCCGGGGAGCTGTTTTTT.